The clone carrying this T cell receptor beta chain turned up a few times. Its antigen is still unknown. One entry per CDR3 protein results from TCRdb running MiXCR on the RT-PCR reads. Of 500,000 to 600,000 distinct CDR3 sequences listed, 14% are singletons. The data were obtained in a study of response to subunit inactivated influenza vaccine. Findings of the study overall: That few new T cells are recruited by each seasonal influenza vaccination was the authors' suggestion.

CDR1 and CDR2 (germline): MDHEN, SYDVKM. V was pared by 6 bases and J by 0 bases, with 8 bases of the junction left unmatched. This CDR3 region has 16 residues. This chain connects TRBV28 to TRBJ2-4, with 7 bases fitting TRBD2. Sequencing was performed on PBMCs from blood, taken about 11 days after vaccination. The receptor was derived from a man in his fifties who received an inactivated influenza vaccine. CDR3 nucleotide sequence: TGTGCCAGCAGCCGCGGGAGAGGCGTAGCCAAAAACATTCAGTACTTC. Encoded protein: CASSRGRGVAKNIQYF.